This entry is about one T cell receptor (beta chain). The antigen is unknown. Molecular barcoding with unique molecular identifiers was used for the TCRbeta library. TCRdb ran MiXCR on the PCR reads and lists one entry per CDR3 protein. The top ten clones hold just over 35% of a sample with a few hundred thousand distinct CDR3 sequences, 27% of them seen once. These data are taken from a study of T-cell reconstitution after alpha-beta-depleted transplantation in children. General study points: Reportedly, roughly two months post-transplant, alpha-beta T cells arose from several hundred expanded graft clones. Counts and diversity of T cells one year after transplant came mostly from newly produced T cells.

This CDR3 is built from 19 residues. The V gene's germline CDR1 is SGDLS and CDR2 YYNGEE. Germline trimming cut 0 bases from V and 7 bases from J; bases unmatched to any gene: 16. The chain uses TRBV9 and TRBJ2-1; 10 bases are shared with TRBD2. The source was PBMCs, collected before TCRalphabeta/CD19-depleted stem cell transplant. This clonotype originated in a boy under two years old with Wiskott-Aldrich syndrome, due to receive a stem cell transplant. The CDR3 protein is CASSVEGRLLAGVGNEQFF. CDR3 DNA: TGTGCCAGCAGCGTAGAAGGCAGGTTGCTAGCGGGAGTTGGAAATGAGCAGTTCTTC.